The 15 T cell receptor beta chains below were found in one sample sequenced in a study of blood T cell repertoires in COVID-19. The protocol was immunoSEQ multiplex PCR, while the TCRdb copy is restricted to in-frame clones and leaves out a portion. The data show a few hundred thousand clones, about four fifths seen once. Specimen: peripheral blood. The receptors here all came from a young woman with acute or convalescent COVID-19.

This clone occurred a few times. The rearrangement uses TRBV7-9 and TRBJ1-6; 7 bases fit TRBD1. This CDR3 has 17 amino acids. The V segment lost 5 bases and the J segment 7 bases; nucleotides outside the gene matches: 14. Germline CDR1 SEHNR, CDR2 FQNEAQ (reference sequence). The CDR3 DNA reads as TGTGCCAGCAGCCCGCCAGGGGGTGGTAGTTGGAATTCACCCCTCCACTTT. Its protein is CASSPPGGGSWNSPLHF.

The chain links TRBV28 to TRBJ1-4; D is unclear. Deletions cut 3 bases from V and 8 bases from J, with 16 bases between. The CDR3 is made up of 15 amino acids. Germline V gene sequence: CDR1 MDHEN, CDR2 SYDVKM. The CDR3 DNA is TGTGCCAGCAGTTTTGATAGGACGGGAGTCGAAAAACTGTTTTTT. It is translated as CASSFDRTGVEKLFF. Full variable domain (missing parts from reference TRBV28 and TRBJ1-4): DVKVTQSSRYLVKRTGEKVFLECVQDMDHENMFWYRQDPGLGLRLIYFSYDVKMKEKGDIPEGYSVSREKKERFSLILESASTNQTSMYLCASSFDRTGVEKLFFGSGTQLSVL.

This clone has just a few counts. J is TRBJ1-5 and V is TRBV27; no definite D call. Germline loops: CDR1 MNHEY, CDR2 SMNVEV (reference sequence). Trimming took off 3 bases at V and 7 bases at J, with 10 bases between the two ends. The CDR3 runs to 13 residues. The CDR3 bases are TGTGCCAGCAGTTTTACAGTTACCCAGCCCCAGCATTTT. Protein product: CASSFTVTQPQHF.

The chain employs TRBV28 and TRBJ2-7; 10 nucleotides agree with TRBD2. Trimming cost V 2 bases and J 0 bases; bases outside gene matches: 4. CDR1 and CDR2 (germline): MDHEN, SYDVKM. The CDR3 loop spans 16 amino acids. The CDR3 coding sequence is TGTGCCAGCAGTTTAACTAGCGGGGTGAGCTCCTACGAGCAGTACTTC. Translated, it gives CASSLTSGVSSYEQYF. Variable domain in full (rest from reference TRBV28 and TRBJ2-7): DVKVTQSSRYLVKRTGEKVFLECVQDMDHENMFWYRQDPGLGLRLIYFSYDVKMKEKGDIPEGYSVSREKKERFSLILESASTNQTSMYLCASSLTSGVSSYEQYFGPGTRLTVT.

This clone is a singleton in its sample. This chain joins TRBV18 and TRBJ1-1, with a possible D match to TRBD1 (6 bases). Trimming removed 0 bases at V and 0 bases at J, with 11 bases between. The germline V gene encodes CDR1 KGHSH and CDR2 LQKENI. CDR3 length: 16 amino acids. CDR3 protein: CASSPPGQFLNTEAFF. In nucleotides, the CDR3 is TGTGCCAGCTCACCACCGGGACAATTCTTGAACACTGAAGCTTTCTTT.

This chain connects TRBV4-1 to TRBJ1-6; D is perhaps TRBD1 (6 bases). This CDR3 has 16 residues. Germline-derived CDR1 and CDR2 are MGHRA and YSYEKL. Trimming pared 5 bases from V and 10 bases from J, leaving 21 bases between. In DNA, the CDR3 is TGCGCCAGCAGCTCCCGGACAGACGCCCTCCCCTCACCCCTCCACTTT. It is translated as CASSSRTDALPSPLHF.

The chain uses TRBV19 and TRBJ1-5, with 8 nucleotides matching TRBD1. Germline V gene sequence: CDR1 LNHDA, CDR2 SQIVND (reference sequence). CDR3 size: 15 residues. J lost 4 bases, V lost 6 bases, and 8 bases had no gene match. The CDR3: CASRRTGLGNQPQHF. CDR3 nucleotide sequence: TGTGCCAGTAGGAGGACAGGGTTGGGGAATCAGCCCCAGCATTTT.

The V gene is TRBV21-1, the J gene TRBJ1-1; TRBD1 is the table's D call, not checked against the DNA. TRBV21-1 is reported as a pseudogene. The CDR3 loop spans 15 amino acids. This CDR3 reads CASSKGQGMGTEAFF. The CDR3, as DNA: TGTGCCAGCAGCAAGGGACAGGGGATGGGGACTGAAGCTTTCTTT.

The chain links TRBV15 to TRBJ1-4; 8 bases are shared with TRBD1. The trim removed 5 bases at V and 6 bases at J, leaving 8 bases unmatched. This CDR3 has 15 residues. The germline gives CDR1 LNHNV, CDR2 YYDKDF (reference sequence). The chain's CDR3 is CATSSWTGLDEKLFF. DNA of the CDR3: TGTGCCACCAGCTCATGGACAGGGCTGGATGAAAAACTGTTTTTT.

The chain is built from TRBV19 and TRBJ2-6; 8 bases fit TRBD1. This CDR3 spans 17 amino acids. J lost 2 bases, V lost 5 bases, and 8 bases had no gene match. Germline CDR1 and CDR2: LNHDA and SQIVND (reference sequence). CDR3 coding DNA: TGTGCCAGTAGTGGAGGGAGGACAGGGACTGGGGCCAACGTCCTGACTTTC. The encoded protein is CASSGGRTGTGANVLTF.

The J gene is TRBJ2-7, the V gene TRBV4-3; 9 nucleotides match TRBD1. The germline V gene has CDR1 LGHNA and CDR2 YSLEER. After removal of 0 bases from V and 7 bases from J, the junction contained 10 bases not matched to a gene. CDR3 length: 16 amino acids. The CDR3 DNA is TGCGCCAGCAGCCAAGATCATGCACAGGGGGCGTGGGAGCAGTACTTC. Protein product: CASSQDHAQGAWEQYF.

The rearrangement uses TRBV7-2 and TRBJ2-7; no reliable D call. V was pared by 4 bases and J by 5 bases, with 12 bases between. Per the germline V gene, CDR1 is SGHTA and CDR2 is FQGNSA. There are 13 residues in the CDR3. CDR3 bases: TGTGCCAGCAGCTATTTTGACAACCACGAGCAGTACTTC. Amino acids: CASSYFDNHEQYF.

V and J are TRBV11-3 and TRBJ2-6; TRBD1 aligns across 7 bases. Germline V lookup: CDR1 SGHNT, CDR2 YENEEA. The V and J ends lost 8 bases and 0 bases, in that order; junction bases with no gene match: 10. The CDR3 has 17 residues. The CDR3 here is CASSRGGGSSGANVLTF. The DNA of the CDR3 is TGTGCCAGCTCTAGAGGGGGCGGAAGCTCTGGGGCCAACGTCCTGACTTTC.

In this sample, this clone turned up many times. V usage is TRBV4-3 and J usage is TRBJ1-6; 8 bases map to TRBD1. There are 16 residues in the CDR3. Trimming at V came to 3 bases and at J to 5 bases, leaving 6 bases not matched to a gene. Looked up from germline, CDR1 is LGHNA and CDR2 is YSLEER. In nucleotides, the CDR3 is TGCGCCAGCAGCCACGCCAGGGGGCTGGATAATTCACCCCTCCACTTT. It encodes CASSHARGLDNSPLHF.

The V and J genes are TRBV3-1 (or the pseudogene TRBV3-2) and TRBJ2-1; 7 nucleotides line up with TRBD2. The CDR3 spans 16 residues. CDR1 LGHDT and CDR2 YNNKEL come from the germline V gene (reference sequence). V shed 1 base and J 2 bases; nucleotides not matched to a gene: 5. CDR3 protein: CASSQAGGGTYNEQFF. In DNA form, the CDR3 reads TGTGCCAGCAGCCAAGCTGGCGGGGGAACCTACAATGAGCAGTTCTTC.